Presented here are 10 T cell receptor beta chains from one specimen sequenced in a study of Ad26.COV2.S vaccination and SARS-CoV-2 variants. Specified treatment: around 19 received Ad26.COV2.S at low or high dose, single or two shots; roughly five received placebo; per-sample allocation not given. After the first vaccine or placebo injection, samples were drawn on day 63. Produced via immunoSEQ multiplex PCR; TCRdb's table is partial and in-frame only. Altogether over 250,000 clones are present, over 75% being singletons, with the ten largest covering over 2.5%. This specimen consisted of peripheral blood, obtained in a trial of Ad26.COV2.S vaccine versus placebo. These receptors came from a person between 18 and 65 years old who received the Ad26.COV2.S COVID-19 vaccine or a placebo.

Notes on this clone: Other DNA sequences in this specimen translate into the identical CDR3. CDR3 amino acids: CASSPGTSTDTQYF. The DNA for the CDR3 is TGTGCCAGCAGCCCCGGGACTAGCACAGATACGCAGTATTTT. The chain carries TRBV7-3 and TRBJ2-3; possibly TRBD2 for D (6 bases). Germline values: CDR1 SGHTA, CDR2 FQGTGA. The CDR3 consists of 14 residues. V lost 5 bases to trimming and J lost 0 bases, with 9 bases between them.

J is TRBJ1-2 and V is TRBV6-1, with 12 positions matching TRBD1. Looked up from germline, CDR1 is MNHNS and CDR2 is SASEGT. The CDR3 length is 14 residues. Trimming at V came to 2 bases and at J to 9 bases, leaving 4 bases not matched to a gene. The CDR3 sequence is CASSERGQGASYTF. The CDR3 DNA follows: TGTGCCAGCAGTGAACGGGGACAGGGGGCAAGCTACACCTTC.

This rearrangement joins TRBV7-6 to TRBJ1-2, with D maybe TRBD1 (6 bases). Germline CDR1 SGHVS, CDR2 FNYEAQ. The CDR3 has 16 residues. The V end was cut by 5 bases, the J end by 0 bases, with 16 bases between. CDR3 residues: CASSALGTPTNYGYTF. CDR3 bases: TGTGCCAGCAGCGCTCTGGGGACACCTACTAACTATGGCTACACCTTC.

The V and J genes are TRBV5-1 and TRBJ1-2, with D maybe TRBD1 (6 bases). CDR1 and CDR2 (germline): SGHRS, YFSETQ. The CDR3 spans 16 residues. With 2 bases removed from V and 4 bases from J, the gap between germline ends came to 18 bases. CDR3 protein: CASSFGEGGPLYGYTF. The CDR3 coding sequence is TGCGCCAGCAGCTTCGGTGAGGGGGGCCCTCTCTATGGCTACACCTTC.

The V and J genes are TRBV6-6 and TRBJ2-1; D possibly uses TRBD1 or TRBD2 (5 bases each). V lost 5 bases and J 6 bases, leaving 29 bases between the germline ends. CDR1 is MNHNY and CDR2 is SVGAGI in the germline V gene (reference sequence). The CDR3 has 19 amino acids. CDR3 DNA: TGTGCCAGCAGTCGCTACCCCTCCTTAACGGGCACCGGGGCCAATGAGCAGTTCTTC. As protein: CASSRYPSLTGTGANEQFF.

The chain is built from TRBV6-5 and TRBJ1-2; 10 nucleotides line up with TRBD1. The CDR3 covers 14 residues. Germline V gene lookup returns CDR1 MNHEY and CDR2 SVGAGI. The V and J ends lost 5 bases and 7 bases, in that order; junction bases with no gene match: 7. The CDR3 DNA sequence: TGTGCCAGCAGTAACAGACAGGGGGCAGGTGGCTACACCTTC. The encoded protein is CASSNRQGAGGYTF.

This sequence joins TRBV6-6 and TRBJ2-7; TRBD1 agrees at 8 bases. The germline gives CDR1 MNHNY, CDR2 SVGAGI (reference sequence). The CDR3 is 13 residues long. Losses at the gene ends were 4 bases for V and 6 bases for J; bases not matched to a gene: 5. The CDR3 nucleotides read TGTGCCAGCAGTTCTGGACAGGGAACCGAGCAGTACTTC. It codes for CASSSGQGTEQYF.

Details on this clone: One end of the junction fails to match germline, which may point to a read error. Different DNA sequences within this sample yield the same CDR3. The CDR3 spells CASSLGGTGANQPQHF. The DNA of the CDR3 is TGCGCTAGCAGCTTGGGGGGTACAGGGGCCAATCAGCCCCAGCATTTT. The chain carries TRBV5-1 and TRBJ1-5; 7 positions match TRBD1. Looked up from germline, CDR1 is SGHRS and CDR2 is YFSETQ. The CDR3 sequence is 16 residues long.

The chain employs TRBV19 and TRBJ2-1; D gene uncertain. There are 14 residues in the CDR3. Trimming stripped 7 bases from V and 4 bases from J, with 14 bases between. Per the germline V gene, CDR1 is LNHDA and CDR2 is SQIVND (reference sequence). This CDR3 is CASKETLGYNEQFF. The CDR3 DNA is TGTGCCAGTAAGGAGACTTTGGGATACAATGAGCAGTTCTTC.

This sequence joins TRBV4-2 and TRBJ2-1; D gene ambiguous. CDR3 length: 17 amino acids. In germline, CDR1 is LGHNA, CDR2 YNFKEQ. V lost 1 base, J lost 0 bases, and 13 bases lay in between. The CDR3 bases are TGTGCCAGCAGCCAAGGGGTTAAAACGAGCTCCTACAATGAGCAGTTCTTC. Translated, it gives CASSQGVKTSSYNEQFF.